Detailed here is one T cell receptor (beta chain). Antigen specificity is unknown. This sample is drawn from a study of T cell responses to AZD1222 COVID-19 vaccine. Overall study findings and caveats: Vaccine-associated CD4 TCRs spanned spike, dominant at 160-218 and 743-854. Spike-specific TCR breadth and depth both grew after two AZD1222 doses. Seropositive status at baseline applied to only six AZD1222 recipients. Close to half of all spike-specific TCRs reportedly target regions of the variants that are unmutated.

Only in-frame clones appear in the TCRdb table, and some are missing; sequencing was by immunoSEQ multiplex PCR. The data show about 100,000 clones, about 90% seen once. The germline CDR1 and CDR2 sequences are PRHDT and FYEKMQ (reference sequence). Germline trimming cut 6 bases from V and 3 bases from J; bases unmatched to any gene: 10. The CDR3 sequence is 15 residues long. The V call is TRBV13, the J call TRBJ1-1, with 7 positions matching TRBD1. The input for sequencing was peripheral blood, taken on day 0 of MenACWY control vaccination. The sequence was obtained from an adult in good health. This CDR3 reads CASSSAGQPYTEAFF. CDR3 nucleotide sequence: TGTGCCAGCAGTTCTGCGGGACAGCCCTACACTGAAGCTTTCTTT.